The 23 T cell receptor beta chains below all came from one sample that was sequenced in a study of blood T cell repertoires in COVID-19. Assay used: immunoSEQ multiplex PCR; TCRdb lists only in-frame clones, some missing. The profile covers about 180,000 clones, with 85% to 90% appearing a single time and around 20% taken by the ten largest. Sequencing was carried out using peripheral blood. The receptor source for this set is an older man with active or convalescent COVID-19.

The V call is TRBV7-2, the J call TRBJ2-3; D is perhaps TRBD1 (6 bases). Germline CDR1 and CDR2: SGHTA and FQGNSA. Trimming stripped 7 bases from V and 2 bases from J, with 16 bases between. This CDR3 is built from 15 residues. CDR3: CASNREQGVTDTQYF. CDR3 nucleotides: TGTGCCAGCAACAGGGAACAAGGGGTCACAGATACGCAGTATTTT.

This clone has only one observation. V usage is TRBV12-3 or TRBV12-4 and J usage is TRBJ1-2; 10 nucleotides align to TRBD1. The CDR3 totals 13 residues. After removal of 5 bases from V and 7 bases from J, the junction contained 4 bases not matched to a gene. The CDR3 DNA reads TGTGCCAGCAGTCCGGGGACAGGGGTTGGCTACACCTTC. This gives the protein CASSPGTGVGYTF.

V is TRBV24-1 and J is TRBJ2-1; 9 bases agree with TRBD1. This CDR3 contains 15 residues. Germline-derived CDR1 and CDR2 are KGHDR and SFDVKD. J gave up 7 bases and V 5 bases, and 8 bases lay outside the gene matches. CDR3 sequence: CATSGENRGLNEQFF. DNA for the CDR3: TGTGCCACCAGTGGCGAGAACAGGGGGCTAAATGAGCAGTTCTTC.

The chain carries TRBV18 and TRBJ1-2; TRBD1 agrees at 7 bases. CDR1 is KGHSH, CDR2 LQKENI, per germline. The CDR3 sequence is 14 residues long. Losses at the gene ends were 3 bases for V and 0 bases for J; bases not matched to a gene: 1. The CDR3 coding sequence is TGTGCCAGCTCACCCGACAGGGCTAACTATGGCTACACCTTC. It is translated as CASSPDRANYGYTF.

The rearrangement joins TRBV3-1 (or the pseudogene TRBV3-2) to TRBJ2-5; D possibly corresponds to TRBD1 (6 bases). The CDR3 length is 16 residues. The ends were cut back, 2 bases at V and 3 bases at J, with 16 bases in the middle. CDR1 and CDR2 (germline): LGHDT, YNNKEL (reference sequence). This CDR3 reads CASSQWGQGMEETQYF. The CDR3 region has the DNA TGTGCCAGCAGCCAATGGGGGCAGGGGATGGAAGAGACCCAGTACTTC.

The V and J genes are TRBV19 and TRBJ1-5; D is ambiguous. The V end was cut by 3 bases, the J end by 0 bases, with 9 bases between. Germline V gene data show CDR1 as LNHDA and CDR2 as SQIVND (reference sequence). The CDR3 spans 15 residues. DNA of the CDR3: TGTGCCAGTAGTATTTCCAGGAATAGCAATCAGCCCCAGCATTTT. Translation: CASSISRNSNQPQHF.

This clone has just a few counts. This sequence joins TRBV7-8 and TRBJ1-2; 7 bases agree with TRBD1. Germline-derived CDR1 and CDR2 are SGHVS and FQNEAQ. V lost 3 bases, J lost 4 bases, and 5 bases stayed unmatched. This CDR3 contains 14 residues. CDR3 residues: CASSFQGQIYGYTF. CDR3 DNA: TGTGCCAGCAGCTTTCAGGGACAGATCTATGGCTACACCTTC.

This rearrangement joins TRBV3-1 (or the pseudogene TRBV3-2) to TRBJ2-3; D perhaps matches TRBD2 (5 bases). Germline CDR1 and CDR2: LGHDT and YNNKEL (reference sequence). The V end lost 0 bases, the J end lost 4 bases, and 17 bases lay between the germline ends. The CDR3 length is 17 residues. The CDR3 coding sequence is TGTGCCAGCAGCCAAGATCCTTGGCTGATGAGGGCAGATACGCAGTATTTT. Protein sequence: CASSQDPWLMRADTQYF.

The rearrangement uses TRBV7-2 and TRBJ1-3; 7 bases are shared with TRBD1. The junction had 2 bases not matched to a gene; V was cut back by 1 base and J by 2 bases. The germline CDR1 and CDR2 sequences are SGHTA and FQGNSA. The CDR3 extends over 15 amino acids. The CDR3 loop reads CASSLVQGAGNTIYF. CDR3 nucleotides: TGTGCCAGCAGCTTAGTGCAGGGGGCTGGAAACACCATATATTTT. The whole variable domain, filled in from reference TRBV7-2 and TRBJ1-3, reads GAGVSQSPSNKVTEKGKDVELRCDPISGHTALYWYRQSLGQGLEFLIYFQGNSAPDKSGLPSDRFSAERTGGSVSTLTIQRTQQEDSAVYLCASSLVQGAGNTIYFGEGSWLTVV.

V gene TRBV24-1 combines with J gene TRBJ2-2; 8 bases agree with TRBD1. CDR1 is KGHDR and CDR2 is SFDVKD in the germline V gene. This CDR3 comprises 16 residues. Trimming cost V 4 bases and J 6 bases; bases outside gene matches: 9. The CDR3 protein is CATSDPRTGKAGELFF. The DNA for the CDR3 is TGTGCCACCAGTGACCCCCGGACAGGGAAGGCCGGGGAGCTGTTTTTT.

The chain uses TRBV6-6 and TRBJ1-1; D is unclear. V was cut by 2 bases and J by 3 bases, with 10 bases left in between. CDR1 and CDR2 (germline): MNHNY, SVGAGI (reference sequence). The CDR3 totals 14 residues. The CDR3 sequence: CASSYGPGDTEAFF. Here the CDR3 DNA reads TGTGCCAGCAGTTACGGGCCCGGGGACACTGAAGCTTTCTTT.

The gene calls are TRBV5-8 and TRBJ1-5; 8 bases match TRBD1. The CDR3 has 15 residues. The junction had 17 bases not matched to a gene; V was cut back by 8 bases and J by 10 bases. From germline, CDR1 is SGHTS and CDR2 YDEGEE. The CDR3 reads CASKKTGAAISPQHF. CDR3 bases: TGTGCCAGTAAGAAGACAGGGGCCGCGATCAGCCCCCAGCATTTT.

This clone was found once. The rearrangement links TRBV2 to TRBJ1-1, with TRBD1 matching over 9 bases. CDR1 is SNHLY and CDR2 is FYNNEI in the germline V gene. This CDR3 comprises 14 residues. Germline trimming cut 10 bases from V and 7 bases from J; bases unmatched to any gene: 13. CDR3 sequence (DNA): TGTGCCACATACAGGGGGCGGTTTGAAGTTGAAGCTTTCTTT. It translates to CATYRGRFEVEAFF.

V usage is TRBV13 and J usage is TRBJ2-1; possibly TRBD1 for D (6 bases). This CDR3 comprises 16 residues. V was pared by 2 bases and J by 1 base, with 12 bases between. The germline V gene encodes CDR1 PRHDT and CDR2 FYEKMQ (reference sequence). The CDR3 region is CASSLTGKLSYNEQFF. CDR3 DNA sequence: TGTGCCAGCAGCTTAACAGGGAAATTATCCTACAATGAGCAGTTCTTC.

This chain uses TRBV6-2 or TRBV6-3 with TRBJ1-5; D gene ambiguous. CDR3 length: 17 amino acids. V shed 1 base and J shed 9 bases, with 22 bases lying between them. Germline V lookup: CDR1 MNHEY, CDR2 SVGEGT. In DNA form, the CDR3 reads TGTGCCAGCAGTTACTTCGAGGGTTGGCCGGACGGTGGGCCCCAGCATTTT. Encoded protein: CASSYFEGWPDGGPQHF.

CDR3 DNA sequence: TGTGCCACCAGCCGAATCAAAGGGGGGGCCGGCACAGATACGCAGTATTTT. Translating gives CATSRIKGGAGTDTQYF. The rearrangement links TRBV15 to TRBJ2-3; D perhaps matches TRBD2 (7 bases). The CDR3 consists of 17 residues. Germline assignment: CDR1 LNHNV and CDR2 YYDKDF (reference sequence). V was clipped by 5 bases and J by 1 base, with 19 bases between them.

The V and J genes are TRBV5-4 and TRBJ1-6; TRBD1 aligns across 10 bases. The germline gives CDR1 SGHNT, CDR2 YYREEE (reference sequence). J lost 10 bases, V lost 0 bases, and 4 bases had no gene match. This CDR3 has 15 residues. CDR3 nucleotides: TGTGCCAGCAGCTTGGGACAGGGGGCTCGATCACCCCTCCACTTT. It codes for CASSLGQGARSPLHF.

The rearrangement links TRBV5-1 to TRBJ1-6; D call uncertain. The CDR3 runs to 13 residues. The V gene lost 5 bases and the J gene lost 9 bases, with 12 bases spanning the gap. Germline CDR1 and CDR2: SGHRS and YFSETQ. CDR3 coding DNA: TGCGCCAGCAGTGTCCAAGCGGGTTCACCCCTCCACTTT. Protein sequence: CASSVQAGSPLHF.

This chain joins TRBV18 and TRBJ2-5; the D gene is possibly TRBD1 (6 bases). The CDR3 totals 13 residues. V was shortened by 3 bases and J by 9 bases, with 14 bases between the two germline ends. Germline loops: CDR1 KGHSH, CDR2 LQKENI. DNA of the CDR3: TGTGCCAGCTCACCCCCCTCCGGACAGTCCCAGTACTTC. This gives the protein CASSPPSGQSQYF.

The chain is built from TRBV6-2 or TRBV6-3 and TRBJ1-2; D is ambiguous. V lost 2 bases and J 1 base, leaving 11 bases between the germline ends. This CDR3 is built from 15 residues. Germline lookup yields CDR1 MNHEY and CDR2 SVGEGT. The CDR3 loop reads CASSYPRGGNYGYTF. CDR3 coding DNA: TGTGCCAGCAGTTACCCCCGGGGAGGTAACTATGGCTACACCTTC.

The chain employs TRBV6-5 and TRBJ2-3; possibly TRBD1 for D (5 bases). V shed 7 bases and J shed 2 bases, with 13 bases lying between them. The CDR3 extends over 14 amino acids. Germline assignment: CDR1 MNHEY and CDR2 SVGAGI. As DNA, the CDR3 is TGTGCCAGCACCCTCGACAGCCCCACAGATACGCAGTATTTT. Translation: CASTLDSPTDTQYF.

In DNA, the CDR3 is TGCGCCAGCAGCTCCGATTATAATTCGGGGGAGCAGTACTTC. It translates to CASSSDYNSGEQYF. The rearrangement joins TRBV5-1 to TRBJ2-7; TRBD2 might be the D (5 bases). V lost 3 bases to trimming and J lost 7 bases, with 17 bases between them. CDR3 length equals 14 residues. Germline V gene sequence: CDR1 SGHRS, CDR2 YFSETQ. Combining the CDR3 with reference TRBV5-1 and TRBJ2-7 gives the whole variable domain KAGVTQTPRYLIKTRGQQVTLSCSPISGHRSVSWYQQTPGQGLQFLFEYFSETQRNKGNFPGRFSGRQFSNSRSEMNVSTLELGDSALYLCASSSDYNSGEQYFGPGTRLTVT.

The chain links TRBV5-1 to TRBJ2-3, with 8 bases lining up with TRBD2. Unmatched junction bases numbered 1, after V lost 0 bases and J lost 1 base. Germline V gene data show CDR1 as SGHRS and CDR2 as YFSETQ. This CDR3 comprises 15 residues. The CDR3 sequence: CASSLGRGGTDTQYF. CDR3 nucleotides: TGCGCCAGCAGCTTGGGGCGGGGGGGCACAGATACGCAGTATTTT.